The next 29 T cell receptor beta chains were all read from a single sample in a study of blood T cell repertoires in COVID-19. Assay: immunoSEQ multiplex PCR; the TCRdb copy retains only in-frame clones and omits some. The sample has 45,000 to 55,000 clones, about 86% seen once. The specimen sequenced was peripheral blood. The receptors derive from a man in his 70s with active COVID-19.

The chain has TRBV6-2 or TRBV6-3 and TRBJ2-7, with TRBD1 matching over 8 bases. This CDR3 spans 15 amino acids. V was pared by 6 bases and J by 5 bases, with 12 bases of the junction left unmatched. Germline CDR1 and CDR2: MNHEY and SVGEGT. CDR3 region: CASSHGQDREHEQYF. The CDR3 coding sequence is TGTGCCAGCAGCCACGGTCAGGACAGGGAGCACGAGCAGTACTTC.

The chain recombines TRBV9 with TRBJ2-3, with 8 bases that match TRBD2. V was clipped by 0 bases and J by 6 bases; unmatched bases: 6. Germline-derived CDR1 and CDR2 are SGDLS and YYNGEE. The CDR3 is made up of 15 amino acids. The CDR3 DNA is TGTGCCAGCAGCGTAGTCGGCGGGGGGATCGATACGCAGTATTTT. Amino acids: CASSVVGGGIDTQYF.

This sequence joins TRBV19 and TRBJ2-7; TRBD1 might be the D (5 bases). Germline V gene data show CDR1 as LNHDA and CDR2 as SQIVND (reference sequence). Trimming left V 5 bases short and J 4 bases short, with 18 bases between. The CDR3 sequence is 15 residues long. The CDR3 bases are TGTGCCAGTAGTTTCGGACAATCCATTGAGTACGAGCAGTACTTC. It codes for CASSFGQSIEYEQYF.

This chain joins TRBV29-1 and TRBJ1-1; D may be TRBD1 (5 bases). Looked up from germline, CDR1 is SQVTM and CDR2 is ANQGSEA. Trimming removed 6 bases at V and 7 bases at J, with 15 bases between. There are 12 residues in the CDR3. The CDR3 sequence is CSVILRGGEAFF. The DNA of the CDR3 is TGCAGCGTCATACTCCGGGGGGGTGAAGCTTTCTTT.

This clone was counted a single time. The rearrangement uses TRBV11-2 and TRBJ2-7; D might be TRBD2 (6 bases). Trimming took 4 bases from V and 2 from J, leaving 15 bases between them. Germline values: CDR1 SGHAT, CDR2 FQNNGV. CDR3 length: 15 residues. The CDR3 is CASSYTVAGTYEQYF. The CDR3 coding sequence is TGTGCCAGCAGCTATACGGTCGCGGGGACCTACGAGCAGTACTTC.

The chain is built from TRBV5-1 and TRBJ1-5; D remains ambiguous. CDR3 size: 15 residues. Germline loops: CDR1 SGHRS, CDR2 YFSETQ. Trimming left V 0 bases short and J 0 bases short, with 7 bases between. This CDR3 reads CASSLDTPSNQPQHF. The CDR3 DNA reads TGCGCCAGCAGCTTGGACACCCCTAGCAATCAGCCCCAGCATTTT.

The chain combines TRBV9 with TRBJ2-3, with a tentative D call TRBD2 (6 bases). Trimming removed 0 bases at V and 2 bases at J, with 7 bases between. The CDR3 extends over 14 amino acids. In germline, CDR1 is SGDLS, CDR2 YYNGEE. The DNA for the CDR3 is TGTGCCAGCAGCGTAGGGGGGGTCACAGATACGCAGTATTTT. It yields the protein CASSVGGVTDTQYF.

The CDR3 DNA is TGTGCCAGCAGTTTGGCCGGGACAGGGTCTGGAAACACCATATATTTT. It translates to CASSLAGTGSGNTIYF. The chain combines TRBV6-5 with TRBJ1-3; TRBD1 matches 9 bases. CDR1 MNHEY and CDR2 SVGAGI come from the germline V gene. The CDR3 loop spans 16 amino acids. J was trimmed by 1 base and V by 4 bases; bases with no gene match: 5.

J is TRBJ1-2 and V is TRBV4-3; D perhaps matches TRBD1 (5 bases). The CDR3 is made up of 16 amino acids. Per germline, CDR1 LGHNA and CDR2 YSLEER. The V gene lost 1 base and the J gene lost 2 bases, with 14 bases spanning the gap. The CDR3 DNA reads TGCGCCAGCAGCCAAGCCTCCGCGGGGGGGAACTATGGCTACACCTTC. The encoded protein is CASSQASAGGNYGYTF.

This chain uses TRBV5-5 with TRBJ2-1; 9 nucleotides line up with TRBD1. The V segment lost 4 bases and the J segment 7 bases; nucleotides outside the gene matches: 6. Germline loops: CDR1 SGHKS, CDR2 YYEKEE (reference sequence). CDR3 size: 14 residues. The CDR3 DNA reads as TGTGCCAGCAGCGCCGGGACAGGGAGGAATGAGCAGTTCTTC. It specifies CASSAGTGRNEQFF. Using reference TRBV5-5 and TRBJ2-1 for the parts outside the CDR3, the full variable domain is DAGVTQSPTHLIKTRGQQVTLRCSPISGHKSVSWYQQVLGQGPQFIFQYYEKEERGRGNFPDRFSARQFPNYSSELNVNALLLGDSALYLCASSAGTGRNEQFFGPGTRLTVL.

The chain links TRBV7-8 to TRBJ1-2; 9 bases agree with TRBD1. Germline CDR1 reads SGHVS; CDR2 reads FQNEAQ. V lost 5 bases and J lost 8; bases outside the gene matches: 9. The CDR3 totals 14 residues. CDR3: CASSRTGTGNGYTF. In nucleotides, the CDR3 is TGTGCCAGCAGCAGAACCGGGACAGGGAACGGCTACACCTTC.

The V gene is TRBV3-1 (or the pseudogene TRBV3-2), the J gene TRBJ1-6; D remains unclear. The CDR3 extends over 16 amino acids. V dropped 2 bases and J dropped 6 bases, with 14 bases sitting between them. Germline V gene sequence: CDR1 LGHDT, CDR2 YNNKEL (reference sequence). This CDR3 reads CASSQRRGRLNSPLHF. The CDR3 nucleotides are TGTGCCAGCAGCCAAAGGAGAGGCCGGCTTAATTCACCCCTCCACTTT.

V usage is TRBV18 and J usage is TRBJ1-1; unclear D gene. The ends were cut back, 3 bases at V and 0 bases at J, with 17 bases in the middle. Germline V gene sequence: CDR1 KGHSH, CDR2 LQKENI. CDR3 length: 17 residues. The DNA for the CDR3 is TGTGCCAGCTCACCGATGCCCCCGCCGAGCCTGAACACTGAAGCTTTCTTT. It specifies CASSPMPPPSLNTEAFF.

The V and J genes are TRBV5-1 and TRBJ1-2, with D tentatively TRBD1 (5 bases). Germline loops: CDR1 SGHRS, CDR2 YFSETQ. Trimming took 2 bases from V and 3 from J, leaving 8 bases between them. The CDR3 length is 13 residues. The CDR3 DNA reads as TGCGCCAGCAGCTTTGCGGGGGACTATGGCTACACCTTC. Protein sequence: CASSFAGDYGYTF.

V is TRBV7-2 and J is TRBJ2-1, with 13 bases aligning to TRBD2. Germline trimming cut 2 bases from V and 15 bases from J; bases unmatched to any gene: 10. Germline CDR1 reads SGHTA; CDR2 reads FQGNSA. The CDR3 runs 15 residues. The CDR3 reads CASSLPLTSGGQWFF. The CDR3, as DNA: TGTGCCAGCAGCTTACCCTTGACTAGCGGGGGGCAGTGGTTCTTC.

V and J are TRBV25-1 and TRBJ2-3; D uncertain. Germline loops: CDR1 MGHDK, CDR2 SYGVNS. There are 11 residues in the CDR3. V gave up 4 bases and J gave up 5 bases, with 4 bases separating them. CDR3 bases: TGTGCCAGCAGTGGACAAGATACGCAGTATTTT. Its protein product is CASSGQDTQYF.

The chain recombines TRBV5-4 with TRBJ1-6, with TRBD1 identical over 9 bases. Germline V gene sequence: CDR1 SGHNT, CDR2 YYREEE (reference sequence). V dropped 4 bases and J dropped 6; count of bases not matched to a gene: 8. The CDR3 runs to 16 residues. CDR3: CASSPATGGGNSPLHF. In nucleotides, the CDR3 is TGTGCCAGCAGCCCGGCGACAGGGGGAGGTAATTCACCCCTCCACTTT.

The chain is built from TRBV24-1 and TRBJ2-5; 11 bases map to TRBD2. CDR1 and CDR2 from the germline V gene are KGHDR and SFDVKD. The CDR3 has 19 amino acids. Losses at the gene ends were 0 bases for V and 1 base for J; bases not matched to a gene: 9. CDR3 sequence: CATSDLAASGGPLQETQYF. DNA of the CDR3: TGTGCCACCAGTGATTTGGCGGCTAGCGGGGGGCCTCTCCAAGAGACCCAGTACTTC.

The V gene is TRBV4-2, the J gene TRBJ2-2; 7 bases agree with TRBD2. Germline-derived CDR1 and CDR2 are LGHNA and YNFKEQ. The CDR3 spans 14 residues. J gave up 6 bases and V 4 bases, and 5 bases lay outside the gene matches. The DNA for the CDR3 is TGTGCCAGCAGCCCGGACGGGAGGTCCGGGGAGCTGTTTTTT. This sequence encodes CASSPDGRSGELFF.

CDR3 coding DNA: TGTGCCAGCAGCCCCAGGACAGGCACCGGGGAGCTGTTTTTT. The encoded protein is CASSPRTGTGELFF. The V gene is TRBV9, the J gene TRBJ2-2, with 7 nucleotides matching TRBD1. From germline, CDR1 is SGDLS and CDR2 YYNGEE. Trimming removed 4 bases from V and 4 bases from J; junction bases left unmatched: 4. The length of the CDR3 is 14 residues.

The rearrangement joins TRBV27 to TRBJ2-5; TRBD1 matches 8 bases. Germline trimming cut 3 bases from V and 6 bases from J; bases unmatched to any gene: 15. From germline, CDR1 is MNHEY and CDR2 SMNVEV (reference sequence). The CDR3 is 17 amino acids. CDR3 sequence (DNA): TGTGCCAGCAGTTTCCTCAGCCCCGACAGGGGTAGGCAGACCCAGTACTTC. Amino acid sequence: CASSFLSPDRGRQTQYF.

The chain's CDR3 is CASRDGGQPISGNTIYF. CDR3 coding DNA: TGTGCCAGCAGGGACGGCGGACAGCCGATCTCTGGAAACACCATATATTTT. The V call is TRBV28, the J call TRBJ1-3; D possibly corresponds to TRBD1 (6 bases). The CDR3 is made up of 17 amino acids. The V end lost 6 bases, the J end lost 0 bases, and 18 bases lay between the germline ends. In germline, CDR1 is MDHEN, CDR2 SYDVKM.

The V call is TRBV5-1, the J call TRBJ2-3; 9 bases are a match to TRBD1. The CDR3 totals 16 residues. The germline V gene encodes CDR1 SGHRS and CDR2 YFSETQ. With V trimmed by 4 bases and J by 4 bases, 10 bases remained unmatched. CDR3 sequence (DNA): TGCGCCAGCAGCCCCAAACCTGGACAGGGGTCAGATACGCAGTATTTT. Its protein product is CASSPKPGQGSDTQYF.

The J gene is TRBJ2-5, the V gene TRBV24-1; D is perhaps TRBD2 (7 bases). Germline V gene data show CDR1 as KGHDR and CDR2 as SFDVKD. Trimming shortened V by 2 bases and J by 4 bases, and 13 bases separated the two germline ends. The CDR3 extends over 15 amino acids. CDR3: CATSDSRGAGETQYF. The CDR3 DNA follows: TGTGCCACCAGTGATTCTCGGGGGGCGGGAGAGACCCAGTACTTC.

This chain joins TRBV15 and TRBJ2-7; a possible D gene is TRBD1 (5 bases). Germline assignment: CDR1 LNHNV and CDR2 YYDKDF (reference sequence). Trimming stripped 5 bases from V and 2 bases from J, with 19 bases between. The CDR3 covers 16 residues. The CDR3 here is CATSHPRGFNTYEQYF. CDR3 in DNA: TGTGCCACCAGCCACCCTAGGGGCTTTAATACCTACGAGCAGTACTTC.

V usage is TRBV5-4 and J usage is TRBJ2-4; 8 nucleotides line up with TRBD1. Germline V gene sequence: CDR1 SGHNT, CDR2 YYREEE (reference sequence). The CDR3 is made up of 17 amino acids. V trimming: 4 bases; J trimming: 0 bases; junction bases outside the gene matches: 9. The CDR3 DNA reads as TGTGCCAGCAGCCAGGCCGGGACAGGTTCAGCCAAAAACATTCAGTACTTC. As protein: CASSQAGTGSAKNIQYF.

The chain is built from TRBV21-1 and TRBJ2-6; TRBD1 is the table's D call and was not checked against the DNA. TRBV21-1 is recorded as a pseudogene. The CDR3 sequence is 16 residues long. CDR3 protein: CASSKRQGSGANVLTF. CDR3 bases: TGTGCCAGCAGCAAACGTCAGGGGTCTGGGGCCAACGTCCTGACTTTC.

This clone showed up just a few times. The rearrangement links TRBV21-1 to TRBJ2-6; the tabulated D call, TRBD2, remains unverified against the DNA. TRBV21-1 has pseudogene status. CDR3 length equals 17 residues. The CDR3 nucleotides are TGTGCCAGCAGCATTGGGGCGGGGGGATCTGGGGCCAACGTCCTGACTTTC. It yields the protein CASSIGAGGSGANVLTF.

This clone was detected only a few times. The V gene is TRBV3-1 (or the pseudogene TRBV3-2), the J gene TRBJ2-3; the D gene is possibly TRBD1 (6 bases). The V gene's germline CDR1 is LGHDT and CDR2 YNNKEL (reference sequence). CDR3 length equals 16 residues. Trimming pared 4 bases from V and 1 base from J, leaving 15 bases between. CDR3 nucleotide sequence: TGTGCCAGCAGCCGTGGTTGGGGGCGAGGCACAGATACGCAGTATTTT. It is translated as CASSRGWGRGTDTQYF.